The 10 T cell receptor beta chains presented below share a single source sample, sequenced in a study of metastatic and nonmetastatic thyroid tumors. MiXCR was used by TCRdb to re-call the PCR reads. This sample has 4,500 to 6,000 clones; about 25% occur once, and the top ten carry 8.5% to 14%. Patients underwent thyroid surgery, and none had received any treatment before it. Source material: adjacent normal tissue. The origin of the receptors is a male donor with papillary thyroid cancer or a benign thyroid nodule (not recorded which). Some clones in this sample may be carry-over from other donors' samples.

This clone ranks as medium-sized. This sequence joins TRBV4-1 and TRBJ1-2, with 12 bases that match TRBD1. Looked up from germline, CDR1 is MGHRA and CDR2 is YSYEKL. Trimming cost V 1 base and J 4 bases; bases outside gene matches: 13. CDR3 length: 19 residues. CDR3 amino acids: CASSQVKGTGGSIGYGYTF. The CDR3 DNA sequence: TGCGCCAGCAGCCAAGTTAAAGGGACAGGGGGCTCTATCGGCTATGGCTACACCTTC.

This clone was seen repeatedly, ten times or more. This chain uses TRBV9 with TRBJ2-2; 11 bases are shared with TRBD2. V was pared by 4 bases and J by 6 bases, with 5 bases of the junction left unmatched. This CDR3 has 15 residues. From germline, CDR1 is SGDLS and CDR2 YYNGEE. CDR3 in DNA: TGTGCCAGCAGCATACTAGCGGGAGTCCCCGGGGAGCTGTTTTTT. This codes for CASSILAGVPGELFF. The variable domain in full, completed from reference TRBV9 and TRBJ2-2, reads DSGVTQTPKHLITATGQRVTLRCSPRSGDLSVYWYQQSLDQGLQFLIQYYNGEERAKGNILERFSAQQFPDLHSELNLSSLELGDSALYFCASSILAGVPGELFFGEGSRLTVL.

This clone was observed a handful of times. The J gene is TRBJ2-2, the V gene TRBV12-3 or TRBV12-4; D possibly corresponds to TRBD1 (6 bases). V gave up 6 bases and J gave up 4 bases, with 18 bases separating them. The CDR3 totals 16 residues. The CDR3 here is CASRKGHGVATGELFF. In DNA, the CDR3 is TGTGCCAGCAGAAAGGGACATGGGGTGGCCACCGGGGAGCTGTTTTTT.

V and J are TRBV6-2 or TRBV6-3 and TRBJ2-1; 9 bases align to TRBD1. Germline-derived CDR1 and CDR2 are MNHEY and SVGEGT. This CDR3 contains 14 residues. The ends lost 2 bases at V and 8 bases at J; junction bases unmatched: 4. CDR3 protein: CASSYRDRADEQFF. The CDR3 DNA reads TGTGCCAGCAGTTACCGGGACAGGGCGGATGAGCAGTTCTTC.

This chain joins TRBV6-1 and TRBJ2-7; TRBD1 matches 7 bases. Germline trimming cut 7 bases from V and 0 bases from J; bases unmatched to any gene: 12. The CDR3 spans 16 residues. Germline loops: CDR1 MNHNS, CDR2 SASEGT. For the CDR3, the DNA is TGTGCCAGCAAAGCAGGGGGACACCCCCTCTCCTACGAGCAGTACTTC. This gives the protein CASKAGGHPLSYEQYF.

The rearrangement joins TRBV2 to TRBJ1-2; the D is unclear. This CDR3 is 14 amino acids long. Trimming shortened V by 6 bases and J by 8 bases, and 19 bases separated the two germline ends. Per the germline V gene, CDR1 is SNHLY and CDR2 is FYNNEI. This CDR3 reads CASRSGLGLGGYTF. CDR3 bases: TGTGCCAGCAGATCCGGACTTGGTCTTGGCGGCTACACCTTC.

The V gene is TRBV7-8, the J gene TRBJ1-2; D ambiguous. The CDR3 sequence is 14 residues long. Looked up from germline, CDR1 is SGHVS and CDR2 is FQNEAQ. Trimming took 5 bases from V and 2 from J, leaving 12 bases between them. CDR3 in DNA: TGTGCCAGCAGCGTACCCCGGGAGAACTATGGCTACACCTTC. Translation gives CASSVPRENYGYTF.

Many counts were recorded for this clone. This may arise from a read error, as a much more abundant clone is one base away. Since no conserved phenylalanine or tryptophan closes the CDR3, a read error is the likely cause. The chain is built from TRBV2 and TRBJ2-5, with D unresolved. Germline V gene lookup returns CDR1 SNHLY and CDR2 FYNNEI. V was cut by 6 bases and J by 1 base, with 9 bases left in between. The CDR3 spans 13 residues. The CDR3 is CASRRSVQETQYL. The DNA for the CDR3 is TGTGCCAGCAGGCGGTCAGTCCAAGAGACCCAGTACCTC.

The rearrangement uses TRBV30 and TRBJ2-7, with D unresolved. The CDR3 extends over 13 amino acids. Germline CDR1 is GTSNPN and CDR2 is SVGIG (reference sequence). V lost 3 bases to trimming and J lost 0 bases, with 9 bases between them. This chain's CDR3 is CAWRSTSSYEQYF. In DNA, the CDR3 is TGTGCCTGGAGGAGTACGAGCTCCTACGAGCAGTACTTC.

This clone has ten or more counts. The V and J genes are TRBV7-9 and TRBJ2-7; unclear D gene. The V end was cut by 4 bases, the J end by 3 bases, with 13 bases between. This CDR3 contains 14 residues. Germline CDR1 is SEHNR and CDR2 is FQNEAQ (reference sequence). The CDR3 loop reads CASSSNKGHYEQYF. As DNA, the CDR3 is TGTGCCAGCAGCTCTAACAAAGGGCACTACGAGCAGTACTTC.